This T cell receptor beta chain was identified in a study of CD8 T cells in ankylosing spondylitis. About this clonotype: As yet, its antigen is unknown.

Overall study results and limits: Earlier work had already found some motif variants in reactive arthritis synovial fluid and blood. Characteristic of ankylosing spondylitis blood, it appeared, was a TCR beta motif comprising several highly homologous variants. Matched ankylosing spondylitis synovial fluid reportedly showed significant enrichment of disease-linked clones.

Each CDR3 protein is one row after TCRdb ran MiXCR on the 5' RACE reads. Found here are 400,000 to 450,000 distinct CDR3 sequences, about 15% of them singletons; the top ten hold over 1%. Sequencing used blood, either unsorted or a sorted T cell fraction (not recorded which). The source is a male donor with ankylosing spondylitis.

CDR3 amino acids: CASSEEVRAEGDEQYF. Written as DNA, the CDR3 is TGTGCCAGCAGTGAAGAAGTGAGGGCGGAGGGGGACGAGCAGTACTTC. This chain joins TRBV6-1 and TRBJ2-7; tentatively, D is TRBD1 or TRBD2 (6 bases each). The V gene lost 1 base and the J gene lost 5 bases, with 18 bases spanning the gap. CDR1 MNHNS and CDR2 SASEGT come from the germline V gene. The CDR3 has 16 amino acids.